These T cell receptor beta chains were read from a single sample in a study of T cells in Graves' hyperthyroidism and ophthalmopathy. TCRdb independently ran MiXCR on the multiplex PCR reads; one entry per CDR3 protein. Of 450,000 to 650,000 distinct CDR3 sequences in the sample, 11% to 15% were seen once. Sequencing was done on a sample of blood. The source is a woman in her late teens or twenties with Graves' ophthalmopathy. CDR3s include the opening cysteine and the closing phenylalanine or tryptophan. The D gene is left open where the match is weak. Expanded clones are given a class, and other clones once, few, many or no size at all.

J gene | D gene | V gene | clone size | CDR3 DNA | CDR3 protein
TRBJ1-2 | - | TRBV18 | - | TGTGCCAGCTCACCCGGCAACCAAAACTATGGCTACACCTTC | CASSPGNQNYGYTF
TRBJ2-1 | TRBD2 | TRBV11-2 | many | TGTGCCAGCAGCCCTAGCGGGAGAATCTACAATGAGCAGTTCTTC | CASSPSGRIYNEQFF
TRBJ2-5 | TRBD2 | TRBV28 | many | TGTGCCAGCAGTTTATCGTCGGGAGGGCCCTCGGTCAAGTACTTC | CASSLSSGGPSVKYF
TRBJ1-5 | - | TRBV12-3/TRBV12-4 | many | TGTGCCAGCAGTTTAGGGTCCGGACAGTATCAGCCCCAGCATTTT | CASSLGSGQYQPQHF
TRBJ2-4 | TRBD1 | TRBV29-1 | - | TGCAGCGTTGAGGTGTCTGGGCTTCGGGACAGTAGGTACATTCAGTACTTC | CSVEVSGLRDSRYIQYF
TRBJ1-1 | - | TRBV30 | many | TGTGCCTGGAATTCTCAAATAACTGGGACAGAAGCTTTCTTT | CAWNSQITGTEAFF
TRBJ2-5 | TRBD1 | TRBV11-2 | many | TGTGCCAGCAGCTTAAGGTTCATCGGACAGGGAGAAGAGACCCAGTACTTC | CASSLRFIGQGEETQYF
TRBJ2-3 | - | TRBV7-2 | many | TGTGCCAGCAGCCCCAGAGGGGGGGATACGCAGTATTTT | CASSPRGGDTQYF
TRBJ2-1 | TRBD1 | TRBV27 | - | TGTGCCAGTCACCAGGGGGTCGTAAATGAGCAGTTCTTC | CASHQGVVNEQFF
TRBJ2-1 | - | TRBV15 | - | TGTGCCACCAGCAGAGATTGGAAGAATGAGCAGTTCTTC | CATSRDWKNEQFF
TRBJ2-1 | TRBD2 | TRBV30 | many | TGTGCCTGGAGTAAAGCGGGAGCGTCCTACAATGAGCAGTTCTTC | CAWSKAGASYNEQFF
TRBJ2-7 | - | TRBV18 | many | TGTGCCAGCTCACCGCTCTCGGGGCCAACCTACGAGCAGTACTTC | CASSPLSGPTYEQYF
TRBJ1-3 | TRBD1 | TRBV20-1 | - | TGCAGTGCTCTGCCGACAGGGAGTTCTGGAAACACCATATATTTT | CSALPTGSSGNTIYF
TRBJ2-4 | TRBD1 | TRBV28 | many | TGTGCCAGCAGGCCACAGGGGAGCAAAAACATTCAGTACTTC | CASRPQGSKNIQYF
TRBJ2-2 | - | TRBV14 | - | TGTGCCAGCAGCCAAGAATTAGGGACTGTTAACACCGGGGAGCTGTTTTTT | CASSQELGTVNTGELFF
TRBJ2-7 | - | TRBV6-1 | - | TGTGCCAGCAGTTTCAGAGACTTGGGGCTCGAGCAGTACTTC | CASSFRDLGLEQYF
TRBJ1-5 | - | TRBV11-3 | few | TGTGCCAGGAAGGATAGCAATCAGCCCCAGCATTTT | CARKDSNQPQHF
TRBJ2-2 | TRBD2 | TRBV27 | - | TGTGCCAGCAGTCAACCGGGACTAGCGGGATCGTCCGGGGAGCTGTTTTTT | CASSQPGLAGSSGELFF
TRBJ2-3 | - | TRBV7-3 | many | TGTGCCAGCAGTCCGGCCGGCCTTAGCACAGATACGCAGTATTTT | CASSPAGLSTDTQYF
TRBJ2-5 | - | TRBV25-1 | - | TGTGCCAGCAGCCACAGGGATTTTGGGGAGACCCAGTACTTC | CASSHRDFGETQYF
TRBJ2-5 | TRBD2 | TRBV5-1 | many | TGTGCCAGCAGCTTGGGAGGGCCCGAGACCCAGTACTTC | CASSLGGPETQYF
TRBJ2-2 | TRBD1 | TRBV6-2/TRBV6-3 | - | TGTGCCAGCAGTCGAACAGGGGGCATCGGGGAGCTGTTTTTT | CASSRTGGIGELFF
TRBJ2-2 | - | TRBV12-3/TRBV12-4 | once | TGTGCCAGCGGGCCCGGAACCCGCACCGGGGAGCTGTTTTTT | CASGPGTRTGELFF
TRBJ2-5 | - | TRBV11-3 | many | TGTGCCAGCAGCTTAGTCGGGACGGTAAAAGAGACCCAGTACTTC | CASSLVGTVKETQYF
TRBJ2-7 | - | TRBV27 | few | TGTGCCAGCAGTTTATCCGGCGGGAAGTCCTACGAGCAGTACTTC | CASSLSGGKSYEQYF
TRBJ2-6 | TRBD1 | TRBV2 | many | TGTGCCAGCAGTGAATACCCAGGGGGTCTTGGGGCCAACGTCCTGACTTTC | CASSEYPGGLGANVLTF
TRBJ1-2 | TRBD1 | TRBV7-9 | many | TGTGCCAGCAGCCCTCGGACAGGGGCACTCTATGGCTACACCTTC | CASSPRTGALYGYTF
TRBJ1-5 | - | TRBV6-9 | - | TGTGCCAGCAGTAATATACAGAACAATCAGCCCCAGCATTTT | CASSNIQNNQPQHF
TRBJ2-6 | - | TRBV25-1 | few | TGTGCCAGCAGTATCGGGCATGGGGCCAACGTCCTGACTTTC | CASSIGHGANVLTF
TRBJ1-1 | - | TRBV5-1 | many | TGCGCCAGCAAGGTAGAGGTGAACACTGAAGCTTTCTTT | CASKVEVNTEAFF
TRBJ2-7 | TRBD1 | TRBV30 | many | TGTGCCTGGAGTTCCCCCGCCCTTGACAGGGGGTACTACGAGCAGTACTTC | CAWSSPALDRGYYEQYF
TRBJ1-1 | TRBD1 | TRBV7-8 | many | TGTGCCAGCAGCTCGCGACAGGGGGCTAACACTGAAGCTTTCTTT | CASSSRQGANTEAFF
TRBJ2-1 | TRBD2 | TRBV7-3 | many | TGTGCCAGCAGCCCAGGGACTAGCAATGAGCAGTTCTTC | CASSPGTSNEQFF
TRBJ1-1 | - | TRBV27 | many | TGTGCCAGCCTAAAGGACCCGGCGAACACTGAAGCTTTCTTT | CASLKDPANTEAFF
TRBJ2-1 | - | TRBV20-1 | many | TGCAGTGCTATCGGGCGTCGATCCTCCTACAATGAGCAGTTCTTC | CSAIGRRSSYNEQFF
TRBJ1-4 | TRBD1 | TRBV28 | many | TGTGCCAGCAAGGGGGCGAGTGGTGAAAAACTGTTTTTT | CASKGASGEKLFF
TRBJ2-7 | TRBD1 | TRBV6-2/TRBV6-3 | many | TGTGCCAGCAGTTACTCGGCAGGGGGCTACGAGCAGTACTTC | CASSYSAGGYEQYF
TRBJ2-7 | - | TRBV28 | many | TGTGCCAGCAGTTTCCGGCCTTCCGAGCAGTACTTC | CASSFRPSEQYF
TRBJ2-4 | TRBD2 | TRBV11-1 | few | TGTGCCAGCAGCTCGTCCGGGACTAGCGGGAGGAACATTCAGTACTTC | CASSSSGTSGRNIQYF
TRBJ2-3 | - | TRBV3-1 | few | TGTGCCAGCAGCCAAGTCGGGGGCCGCGGAACAGATACGCAGTATTTT | CASSQVGGRGTDTQYF
TRBJ1-4 | TRBD1 | TRBV19 | few | TGTGCCAGTAGTACTGACAGGGGGCGCGGCGAAAAACTGTTTTTT | CASSTDRGRGEKLFF
TRBJ2-6 | - | TRBV10-3 | few | TGTGCCACGGGACCACGCGGGGCCAACGTCCTGACTTTC | CATGPRGANVLTF